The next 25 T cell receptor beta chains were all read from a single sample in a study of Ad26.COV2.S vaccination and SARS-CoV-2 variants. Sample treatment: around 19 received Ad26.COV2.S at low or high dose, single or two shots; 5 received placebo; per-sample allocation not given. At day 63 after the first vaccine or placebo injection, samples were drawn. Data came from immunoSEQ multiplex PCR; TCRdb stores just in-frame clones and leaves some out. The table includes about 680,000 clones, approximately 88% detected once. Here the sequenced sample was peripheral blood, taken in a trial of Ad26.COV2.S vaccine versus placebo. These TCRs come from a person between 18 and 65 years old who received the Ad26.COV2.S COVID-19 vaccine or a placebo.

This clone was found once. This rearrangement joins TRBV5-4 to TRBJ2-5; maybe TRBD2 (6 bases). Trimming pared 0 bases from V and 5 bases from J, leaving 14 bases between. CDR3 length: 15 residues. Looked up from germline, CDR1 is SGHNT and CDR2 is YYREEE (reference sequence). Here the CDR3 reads CASSLEVNREETQYF. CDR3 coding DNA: TGTGCCAGCAGCTTGGAGGTGAACCGGGAGGAGACCCAGTACTTC.

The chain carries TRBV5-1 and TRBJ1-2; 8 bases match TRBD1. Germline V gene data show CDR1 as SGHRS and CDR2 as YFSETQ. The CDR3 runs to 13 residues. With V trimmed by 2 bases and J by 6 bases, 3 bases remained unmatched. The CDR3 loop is CASSFQGAHGYTF. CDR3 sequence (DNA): TGCGCCAGCAGCTTCCAGGGGGCACATGGCTACACCTTC.

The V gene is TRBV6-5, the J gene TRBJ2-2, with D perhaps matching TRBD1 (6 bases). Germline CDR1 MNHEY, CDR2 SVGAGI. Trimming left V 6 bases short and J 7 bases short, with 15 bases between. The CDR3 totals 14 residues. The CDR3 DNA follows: TGTGCCAGCAGCAGGGGAATCGAGAACGGGGAGCTGTTTTTT. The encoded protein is CASSRGIENGELFF.

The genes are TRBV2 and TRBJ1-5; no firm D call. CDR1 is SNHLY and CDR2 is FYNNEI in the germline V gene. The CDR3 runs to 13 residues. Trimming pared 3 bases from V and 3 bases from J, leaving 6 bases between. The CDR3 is CASSEHTNQPQHF. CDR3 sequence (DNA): TGTGCCAGCAGTGAGCACACCAATCAGCCCCAGCATTTT.

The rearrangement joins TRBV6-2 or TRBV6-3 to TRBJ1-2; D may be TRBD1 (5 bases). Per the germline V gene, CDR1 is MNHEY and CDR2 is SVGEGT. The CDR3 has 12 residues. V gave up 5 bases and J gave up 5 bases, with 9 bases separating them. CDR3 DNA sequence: TGTGCCAGCAGTAGACAGCCTTATGGCTACACCTTC. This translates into CASSRQPYGYTF.

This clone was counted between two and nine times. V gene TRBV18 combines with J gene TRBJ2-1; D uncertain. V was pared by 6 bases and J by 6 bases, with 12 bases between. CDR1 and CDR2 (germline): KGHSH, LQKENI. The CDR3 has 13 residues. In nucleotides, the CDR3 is TGTGCCAGCTCGTACCTAGAGAGCAATGAGCAGTTCTTC. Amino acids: CASSYLESNEQFF.

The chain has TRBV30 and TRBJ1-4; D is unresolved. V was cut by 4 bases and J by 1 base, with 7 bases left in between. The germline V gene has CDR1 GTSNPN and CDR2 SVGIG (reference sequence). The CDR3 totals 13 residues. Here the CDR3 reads CAWNTRTNEKLFF. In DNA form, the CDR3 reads TGTGCCTGGAATACAAGAACTAATGAAAAACTGTTTTTT.

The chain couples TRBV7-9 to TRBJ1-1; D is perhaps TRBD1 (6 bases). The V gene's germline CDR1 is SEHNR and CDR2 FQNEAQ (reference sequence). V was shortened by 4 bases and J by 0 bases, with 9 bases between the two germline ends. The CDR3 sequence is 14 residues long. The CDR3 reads CASSYTGLNTEAFF. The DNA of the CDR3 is TGTGCCAGCAGCTACACAGGGCTGAACACTGAAGCTTTCTTT.

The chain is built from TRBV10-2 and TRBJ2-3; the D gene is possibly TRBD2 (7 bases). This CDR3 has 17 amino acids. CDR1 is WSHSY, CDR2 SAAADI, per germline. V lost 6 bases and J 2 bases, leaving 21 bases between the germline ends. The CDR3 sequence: CASRKRGGARDTDTQYF. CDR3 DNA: TGCGCCAGCAGAAAAAGAGGGGGGGCCAGAGACACAGATACGCAGTATTTT.

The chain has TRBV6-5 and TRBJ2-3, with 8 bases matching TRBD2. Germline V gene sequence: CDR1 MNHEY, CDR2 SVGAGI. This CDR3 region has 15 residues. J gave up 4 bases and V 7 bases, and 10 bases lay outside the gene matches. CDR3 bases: TGTGCCAGCATGGCCCCGGGAGGGGGGGCAGATACGCAGTATTTT. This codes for CASMAPGGGADTQYF.

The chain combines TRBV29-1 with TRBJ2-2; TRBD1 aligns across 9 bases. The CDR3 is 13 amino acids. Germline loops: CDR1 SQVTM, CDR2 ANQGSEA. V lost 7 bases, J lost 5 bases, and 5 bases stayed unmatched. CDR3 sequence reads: CSGRTGETGELFF. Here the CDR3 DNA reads TGCAGCGGCCGGACAGGGGAAACCGGGGAGCTGTTTTTT.

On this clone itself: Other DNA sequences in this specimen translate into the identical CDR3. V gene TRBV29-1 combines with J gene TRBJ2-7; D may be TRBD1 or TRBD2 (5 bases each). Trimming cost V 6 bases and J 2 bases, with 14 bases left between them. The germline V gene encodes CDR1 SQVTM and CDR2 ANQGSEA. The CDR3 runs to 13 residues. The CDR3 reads CSVGDGETYEQYF. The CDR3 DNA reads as TGCAGCGTCGGGGACGGCGAAACCTACGAGCAGTACTTC.

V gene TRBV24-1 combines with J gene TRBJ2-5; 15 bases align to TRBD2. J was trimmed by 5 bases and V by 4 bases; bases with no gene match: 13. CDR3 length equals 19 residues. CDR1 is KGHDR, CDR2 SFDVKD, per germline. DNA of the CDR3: TGTGCCACCAGTGACCGGAGGACTAGCGGGAGGGCCTTTATGGAGACCCAGTACTTC. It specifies CATSDRRTSGRAFMETQYF.

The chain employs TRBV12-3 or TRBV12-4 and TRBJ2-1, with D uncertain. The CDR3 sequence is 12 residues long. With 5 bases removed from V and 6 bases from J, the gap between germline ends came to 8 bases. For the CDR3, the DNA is TGTGCCAGCAGTCCCGACCCCAATGAGCAGTTCTTC. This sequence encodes CASSPDPNEQFF.

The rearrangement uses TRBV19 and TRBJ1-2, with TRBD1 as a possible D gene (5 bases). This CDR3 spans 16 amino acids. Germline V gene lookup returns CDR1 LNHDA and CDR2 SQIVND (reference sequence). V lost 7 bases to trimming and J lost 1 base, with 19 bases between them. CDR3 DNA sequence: TGTGCCAGTACATCGGGGGGTATACCACTTAACTATGGCTACACCTTC. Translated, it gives CASTSGGIPLNYGYTF.

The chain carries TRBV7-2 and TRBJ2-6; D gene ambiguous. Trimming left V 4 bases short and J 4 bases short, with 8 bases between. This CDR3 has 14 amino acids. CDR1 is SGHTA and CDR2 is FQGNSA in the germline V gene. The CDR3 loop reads CASSSLRGANVLTF. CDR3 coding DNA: TGTGCCAGCAGCTCCTTAAGAGGGGCCAACGTCCTGACTTTC.

CDR3 sequence (DNA): TGTGCCAGCAGTTACACGGGGGACAGCTATCAGCCCCAGCATTTT. Amino acid sequence: CASSYTGDSYQPQHF. The chain links TRBV6-6 to TRBJ1-5, with 7 positions matching TRBD1. This CDR3 comprises 15 residues. Germline V gene data show CDR1 as MNHNY and CDR2 as SVGAGI (reference sequence). The J segment lost 5 bases and the V segment lost 2 bases, leaving 6 bases of the junction unmatched.

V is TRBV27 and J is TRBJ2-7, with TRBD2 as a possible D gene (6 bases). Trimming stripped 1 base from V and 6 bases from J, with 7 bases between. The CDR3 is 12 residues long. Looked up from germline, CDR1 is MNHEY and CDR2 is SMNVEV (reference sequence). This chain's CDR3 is CASSLLGGEQYF. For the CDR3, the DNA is TGTGCCAGCAGTTTATTGGGGGGCGAGCAGTACTTC.

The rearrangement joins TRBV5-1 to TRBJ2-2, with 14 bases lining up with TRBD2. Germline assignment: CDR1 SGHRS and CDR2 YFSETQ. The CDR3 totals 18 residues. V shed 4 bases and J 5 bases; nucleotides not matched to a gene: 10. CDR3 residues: CASSPPGLAGVGTGELFF. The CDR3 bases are TGCGCCAGCAGCCCGCCGGGACTAGCGGGAGTAGGGACCGGGGAGCTGTTTTTT. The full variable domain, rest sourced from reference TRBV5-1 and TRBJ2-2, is KAGVTQTPRYLIKTRGQQVTLSCSPISGHRSVSWYQQTPGQGLQFLFEYFSETQRNKGNFPGRFSGRQFSNSRSEMNVSTLELGDSALYLCASSPPGLAGVGTGELFFGEGSRLTVL.

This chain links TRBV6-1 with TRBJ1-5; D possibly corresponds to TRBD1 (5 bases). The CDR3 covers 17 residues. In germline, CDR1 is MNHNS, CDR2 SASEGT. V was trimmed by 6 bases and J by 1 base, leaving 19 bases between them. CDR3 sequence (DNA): TGTGCCAGCAGCGAACGGCGACCTTGGGACAGCAATCAGCCCCAGCATTTT. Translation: CASSERRPWDSNQPQHF.

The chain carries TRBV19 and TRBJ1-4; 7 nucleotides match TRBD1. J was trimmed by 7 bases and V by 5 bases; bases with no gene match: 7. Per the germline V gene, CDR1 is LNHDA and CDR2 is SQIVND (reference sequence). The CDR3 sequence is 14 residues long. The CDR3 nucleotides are TGTGCCAGTAGTGAGCGACAGGGTCGTGAAAAACTGTTTTTT. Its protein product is CASSERQGREKLFF.

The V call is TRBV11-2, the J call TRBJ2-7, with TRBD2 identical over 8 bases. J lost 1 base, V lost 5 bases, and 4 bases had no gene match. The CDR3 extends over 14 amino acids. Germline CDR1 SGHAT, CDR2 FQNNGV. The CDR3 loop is CASSVAGPSYEQYF. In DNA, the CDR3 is TGTGCCAGCAGCGTAGCGGGGCCATCCTACGAGCAGTACTTC.

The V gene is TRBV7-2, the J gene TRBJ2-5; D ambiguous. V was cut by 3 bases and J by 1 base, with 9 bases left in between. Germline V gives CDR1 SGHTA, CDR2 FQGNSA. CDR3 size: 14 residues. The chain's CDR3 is CASSFTEFQETQYF. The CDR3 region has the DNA TGTGCCAGCAGCTTTACGGAATTCCAAGAGACCCAGTACTTC.

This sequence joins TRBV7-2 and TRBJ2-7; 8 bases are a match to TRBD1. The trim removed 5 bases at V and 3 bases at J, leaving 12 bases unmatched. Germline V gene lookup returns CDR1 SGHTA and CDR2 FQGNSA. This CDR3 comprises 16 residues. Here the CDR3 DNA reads TGTGCCAGCAGCCTGCCCCCCGGGACAGGAGTCTACGAGCAGTACTTC. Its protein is CASSLPPGTGVYEQYF.

CDR3 bases: TGTGCCTGGAGTGTCCCCTCTGGCAGGGTCATGAACACTGAAGCTTTCTTT. Translated: CAWSVPSGRVMNTEAFF. V gene TRBV30 combines with J gene TRBJ1-1, with a weak D call TRBD1 (5 bases). The germline V gene has CDR1 GTSNPN and CDR2 SVGIG (reference sequence). V lost 0 bases to trimming and J lost 0 bases, with 17 bases between them. The CDR3 sequence is 17 residues long. The full variable domain, in which reference TRBV30 and TRBJ1-1 provide the parts outside the CDR3, is SQTIHQWPATLVQPVGSPLSLECTVEGTSNPNLYWYRQAAGRGLQLLFYSVGIGQISSEVPQNLSASRPQDRQFILSSKKLLLSDSGFYLCAWSVPSGRVMNTEAFFGQGTRLTVV.